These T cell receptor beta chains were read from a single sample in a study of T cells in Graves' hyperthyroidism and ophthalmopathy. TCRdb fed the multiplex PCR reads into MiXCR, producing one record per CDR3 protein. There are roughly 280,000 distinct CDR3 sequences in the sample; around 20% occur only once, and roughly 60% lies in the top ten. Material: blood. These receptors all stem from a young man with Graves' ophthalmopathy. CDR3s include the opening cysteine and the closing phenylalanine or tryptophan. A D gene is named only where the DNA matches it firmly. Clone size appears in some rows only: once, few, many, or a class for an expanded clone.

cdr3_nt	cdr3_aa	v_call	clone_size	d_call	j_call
TGTGCCAGCAGTTCTACCCACCGGGGGGGTACCGGGGAGCTGTTTTTT	CASSSTHRGGTGELFF	TRBV28	few	TRBD2	TRBJ2-2
TGTGCCAGCAGCTTAGCCGGGACTAGCGGCCAGGTGCAGTACTTC	CASSLAGTSGQVQYF	TRBV7-6	.	TRBD2	TRBJ2-7
TGTGCCAGCAGTAGAGGGGTGAACACCGGGGAGCTGTTTTTT	CASSRGVNTGELFF	TRBV11-2	.	.	TRBJ2-2
TGTGCCTGGAGTGGTGCCTCGGGAAATCAGCCCCAGCATTTT	CAWSGASGNQPQHF	TRBV30	many	.	TRBJ1-5
TGTGCCAGCAGCACAGGGGAAACTAGCCTAAAGGGTGAGCAGTTCTTC	CASSTGETSLKGEQFF	TRBV11-2	few	.	TRBJ2-1
TGTGCCAGCTCACCGAGGGTCACTGAAGCTTTCTTT	CASSPRVTEAFF	TRBV18	many	.	TRBJ1-1
TGTGCCAGCAGCTCTACGATCCGCCCGGGAGAGACCCAGTACTTC	CASSSTIRPGETQYF	TRBV11-3	.	.	TRBJ2-5
TGTGCCAGCGCCCGACAAGCCTATGGCTACACCTTC	CASARQAYGYTF	TRBV28	few	.	TRBJ1-2
TGTGCCAGCAGACTAGCGGGGGCCCAAGAGACCCAGTACTTC	CASRLAGAQETQYF	TRBV11-2	.	TRBD2	TRBJ2-5
TGCGCCAGCAGCCCGGGACAGCCGAGCACTGAAGCTTTCTTT	CASSPGQPSTEAFF	TRBV5-1	many	TRBD1	TRBJ1-1
TGTGCCAGCAGCATGCCCACCACAGGGAGTGAAAAACTGTTTTTT	CASSMPTTGSEKLFF	TRBV7-9	few	.	TRBJ1-4
TGTGCCAGTAGTAAACAAGACAGGGGCTACGAGCAGTACTTC	CASSKQDRGYEQYF	TRBV19	few	TRBD1	TRBJ2-7
TGTGCCAGCCTAATGGGGGGGGGCACTGAAGCTTTCTTT	CASLMGGGTEAFF	TRBV2	few	.	TRBJ1-1